This is a list of T cell receptor beta chains from one sample in a study of T cells after yellow fever vaccination. MiXCR, applied by TCRdb to the 5' RACE reads, yields one record per CDR3 protein. Here the sample spans a few hundred thousand distinct CDR3 sequences, around 20% being singletons. The sample here was PBMCs, taken before the yellow fever booster vaccination. All receptors derive from a man between 18 and 29 years old who received the YFV17D yellow fever vaccine. Each CDR3 is given with its conserved first and last residue. The D gene is left open where the match is weak. A row's size may be missing; if present it is once, few, many or a size class.

>TRBJ1-2|TRBD1|TRBV12-3/TRBV12-4|few
TGTGCCAGCTCAGTACAGGGGGGCTATGGCTACACCTTC
CASSVQGGYGYTF
>TRBJ2-5|TRBD2|TRBV30|few
TGTGCCGGAGCCCTACGGGGGGGAGAGACCCAGTACTTC
CAGALRGGETQYF
>TRBJ1-2|TRBD1|TRBV6-6|few
TGTGCCAACGGACAGGGAACTAACTATGGCTACACCTTC
CANGQGTNYGYTF
>TRBJ2-7|NA|TRBV11-3|few
TGTGCCAGCAGCTTAGTAGGGTCGAAAGCCTACGAGCAGTACTTC
CASSLVGSKAYEQYF
>TRBJ2-7|NA|TRBV10-1|few
TGCGCCAGCAGTGAGTCCCCAGGATACGAGCAGTACTTC
CASSESPGYEQYF
>TRBJ2-5|NA|TRBV5-6|many
TGTGCCAGCAGCTTGGCCAGGGCATCACGGTCGGGTGGAGAGACCCAGTACTTC
CASSLARASRSGGETQYF
>TRBJ2-2|NA|TRBV7-6|few
TGTGCCAGCAGCCTTGCCTACGGCAGGGGAGGGCAATCGGGGACCGGGGAGCTGTTTTTT
CASSLAYGRGGQSGTGELFF
>TRBJ1-2|NA|TRBV25-1|few
TGTGCCAGCAGGATAAGACAGTCTGCCCCATCTAACTATGGCTACACCTTC
CASRIRQSAPSNYGYTF
>TRBJ2-2|TRBD1|TRBV15|NA
TGTGCCACCAAACGGGGACAGGGCTACACCGGGGAGCTGTTTTTT
CATKRGQGYTGELFF
>TRBJ1-1|NA|TRBV9|NA
TGTGCCAGCAGCGTAGACAGCATGAACACTGAAGCTTTCTTT
CASSVDSMNTEAFF
>TRBJ2-2|TRBD1|TRBV11-2|NA
TGTGCCAGCAGCTCGACAGGGGTCGGGGAGCTGTTTTTT
CASSSTGVGELFF
>TRBJ2-3|NA|TRBV12-3/TRBV12-4|NA
TGTGCCAGCAGTTTGGGGGCGCGGACAGATACGCAGTATTTT
CASSLGARTDTQYF
>TRBJ2-5|TRBD1|TRBV6-5|NA
TGTGCCAGCAGTTACCGACAGGGCAAGGGAGAGACCCAGTACTTC
CASSYRQGKGETQYF
>TRBJ1-1|NA|TRBV11-2|NA
TGTGCCAGCAGCGGCCCGGGGATTGAAGCTTTCTTT
CASSGPGIEAFF
>TRBJ2-2|TRBD2|TRBV6-6|NA
TGTGCCAGCAGTTACTTGTTCGGACAGATGAGCGGGGGGGCCTCGAACGGGGAGCTGTTTTTT
CASSYLFGQMSGGASNGELFF
>TRBJ1-2|NA|TRBV20-1|many
TGCAGTGCTAGAAAATTGGAGGTGGGGGACTATGGCTACACCTTC
CSARKLEVGDYGYTF
>TRBJ1-2|TRBD1|TRBV10-2|few
TGCGCCAGCAGTCAACAGGGGGTAAACTATGGCTACACCTTC
CASSQQGVNYGYTF
>TRBJ2-4|NA|TRBV2|NA
TGTGCCAGCAGTGTGGCTACAGCCAAAAACATTCAGTACTTC
CASSVATAKNIQYF
>TRBJ1-4|NA|TRBV7-9|few
TGTGCCAGCAGCTTATCCCGACAGTCCGGTAATGAAAAACTGTTTTTT
CASSLSRQSGNEKLFF
>TRBJ1-5|TRBD1|TRBV7-9|few
TGTGCCAGCAGCTTGAGGGGGCAGGATCAGCCCCAGCATTTT
CASSLRGQDQPQHF
>TRBJ2-3|TRBD2|TRBV7-2|NA
TGTGCCAGCAGCTCGGGACTAGCTGCAGATACGCAGTATTTT
CASSSGLAADTQYF
>TRBJ1-2|NA|TRBV20-1|few
TGCAGTGCTAGAGCCAGGACGGCTTACTATGGCTACACCTTC
CSARARTAYYGYTF
>TRBJ1-6|TRBD1|TRBV12-3/TRBV12-4|few
TGTGCCAGCACAGAGGGGGCGTTGAGAGTCTCACCCCTCCACTTT
CASTEGALRVSPLHF
>TRBJ2-3|NA|TRBV29-1|few
TGCAGCGTCCTGACAGCCTTTAGCACAGATACGCAGTATTTT
CSVLTAFSTDTQYF
>TRBJ2-1|TRBD2|TRBV7-2|few
TGTGCCAGCAGGTCCCCTAGCGGGGGAGGTGAGCAGTTCTTC
CASRSPSGGGEQFF
>TRBJ2-1|TRBD2|TRBV7-3|few
TGTGCCAGCAGCGACCTCTGGAGTACTAGCGGAAACAATGAGCAGTTCTTC
CASSDLWSTSGNNEQFF
>TRBJ1-5|NA|TRBV4-2|many
TGTGCCAGCAGCCAAGATGGGGCGGCAAGGCAGCCCCAGCATTTT
CASSQDGAARQPQHF
>TRBJ2-3|NA|TRBV7-8|NA
TGTGCCAGCAGCGTAATTAGTGCTAGCACAGATACGCAGTATTTT
CASSVISASTDTQYF
>TRBJ1-4|NA|TRBV5-1|NA
TGCGCCAGCAGTCGGGGGACTACTAATGAAAAACTGTTTTTT
CASSRGTTNEKLFF
>TRBJ1-2|TRBD1|TRBV19|few
TGTGCCAGCGACAGGGTCTCTCCCGCTAACTATGGCTACACCTTC
CASDRVSPANYGYTF
>TRBJ2-7|TRBD2|TRBV4-3|many
TGCGCCAGCAGCCAAGTATATCGGGGGGCCTACGAGCAGTACTTC
CASSQVYRGAYEQYF
>TRBJ2-2|TRBD1|TRBV6-5|NA
TGTGCCAGCACTTTCACAGGGGGTCTGATCGGGGAGCTGTTTTTT
CASTFTGGLIGELFF
>TRBJ2-1|NA|TRBV4-3|NA
TGCGCCAGCAGCCAAGATCACCCGATAGGTGAGCAGTTCTTC
CASSQDHPIGEQFF
>TRBJ2-5|TRBD1|TRBV20-1|NA
TGCAGTGCCCCGGGACAGCAAGAGACCCAGTACTTC
CSAPGQQETQYF
>TRBJ2-5|NA|TRBV12-3/TRBV12-4|few
TGTGCCAGCTTGTCGTCTGGGGAGTACCAAGAGACCCAGTACTTC
CASLSSGEYQETQYF
>TRBJ1-3|NA|TRBV6-5|NA
TGTGCCAGCAGTTGGGGGCCCGGAAACACCATATATTTT
CASSWGPGNTIYF
>TRBJ1-2|NA|TRBV6-5|NA
TGTGCCAGCAGTTACTTACCACCGGGGGTAGGCTACACCTTC
CASSYLPPGVGYTF
>TRBJ1-6|TRBD1|TRBV4-3|NA
TGCGCCAGCAGCCCCAGGGACAGAGGGAGCTCCTATAATTCACCCCTCCACTTT
CASSPRDRGSSYNSPLHF
>TRBJ2-6|NA|TRBV6-5|few
TGTGCCAGCAGTTACTTTCAGGGAAGCTCTGGGGCCAACGTCCTGACTTTC
CASSYFQGSSGANVLTF
>TRBJ1-1|TRBD1|TRBV27|many
TGTGCCAGCAGTTTAGGGACAGACCCCAACACTGAAGCTTTCTTT
CASSLGTDPNTEAFF
>TRBJ2-1|NA|TRBV7-2|NA
TGTGCCAGCTACCAAGAAAGTATCCCCTACAATGAGCAGTTCTTC
CASYQESIPYNEQFF
>TRBJ1-1|NA|TRBV6-2/TRBV6-3|few
TGTGCCAGCAGTCCAGACCGGTCCCCCGGTGGGAACACTGAAGCTTTCTTT
CASSPDRSPGGNTEAFF